The rows below give T cell receptor beta chains drawn from one sample of a study of blood T cell repertoires in COVID-19. Sequencing used immunoSEQ multiplex PCR; TCRdb keeps in-frame clones, though not all of them. The table has around 100,000 clones, 75% to 90% seen once; the top ten hold over 1.5%. Specimen: peripheral blood. These receptors were obtained from a man older than 75 with acute or convalescent COVID-19. Both conserved end residues are part of each CDR3. Expanded clones are given a class, and other clones once, few, many or no size at all.

j_call v_call cdr3_length clone_size cdr3_aa
TRBJ2-2 TRBV6-2/TRBV6-3 15 few CASSFRLARRGELFF
TRBJ2-2 TRBV3-1/TRBV3-2 13 - CASRQGMAGELFF
TRBJ2-3 TRBV14 16 - CASSQWTGGSTDTQYF
TRBJ2-3 TRBV6-5 12 - CASIGAVDTQYF
TRBJ1-4 TRBV18 15 - CASSPLTGENEKLFF
TRBJ2-1 TRBV19 15 - CASSTSGGLYNEQFF
TRBJ2-6 TRBV24-1 16 once CATSDNRESGANVLTF
TRBJ2-7 TRBV5-4 13 - CASSRKDSTEQYF
TRBJ2-3 TRBV2 12 - CASMRSGASQYF
TRBJ2-5 TRBV5-4 14 - CASSLMGREETQYF
TRBJ2-2 TRBV11-2 18 - CASSLDPGLAGDTGELFF
TRBJ1-5 TRBV5-5 15 - CASSFGGASNQPQHF
TRBJ1-2 TRBV3-1/TRBV3-2 17 once CASSQDWSEADNYGYTF
TRBJ1-6 TRBV5-4 15 - CASSVGTGTNSPLHF
TRBJ2-2 TRBV6-6 14 - CASSYGGNTGELFF
TRBJ2-3 TRBV11-2 15 - CASSLRQGLADTQYF
TRBJ2-1 TRBV24-1 13 - CATRGNRGNEQFF
TRBJ1-4 TRBV6-1 14 - CASSDRDRGRKLFF